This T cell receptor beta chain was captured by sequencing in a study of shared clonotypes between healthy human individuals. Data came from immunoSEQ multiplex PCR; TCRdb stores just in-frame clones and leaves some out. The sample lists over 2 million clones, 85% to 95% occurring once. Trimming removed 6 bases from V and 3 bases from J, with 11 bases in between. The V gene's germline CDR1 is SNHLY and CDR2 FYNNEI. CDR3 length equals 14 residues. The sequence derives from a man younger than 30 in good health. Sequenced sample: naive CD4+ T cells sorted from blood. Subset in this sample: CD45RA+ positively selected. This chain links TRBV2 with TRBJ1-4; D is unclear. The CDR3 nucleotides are TGTGCCAGCAGACGGGCCCCTTCTAATGAAAAACTGTTTTTT. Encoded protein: CASRRAPSNEKLFF.